The 21 T cell receptor beta chains below all came from one sample that was sequenced in a study of CD8+ T cells in alopecia areata. Investigators isolated RNA and reverse transcribed it into cDNA to act as the sequencing template. Assay used: immunoSEQ multiplex PCR; TCRdb lists only in-frame clones, some missing. Here the sample spans roughly 120,000 clones, approximately 53% being singletons. The treatment was: oral pan-JAK inhibitor, 5-10 mg twice daily. The source material was CD4+ T cells sorted from blood, sampled at week 4, from a patient treated with tofacitinib. Receptors were obtained from a human donor with alopecia areata.

The CDR3 here is CASSSRDSGANVLTF. In nucleotides, the CDR3 is TGTGCCAGCAGCTCCAGGGACTCTGGGGCCAACGTCCTGACTTTC. V gene TRBV11-2 combines with J gene TRBJ2-6; D might be TRBD1 (5 bases). CDR3 length equals 15 residues. Trimming removed 4 bases at V and 0 bases at J, with 7 bases between. CDR1 and CDR2 from the germline V gene are SGHAT and FQNNGV.

This chain's CDR3 is CASSQNGPLTDTQYF. For the CDR3, the DNA is TGTGCCAGCAGCCAAAACGGACCGCTCACAGATACGCAGTATTTT. This chain connects TRBV5-4 to TRBJ2-3; the D is unclear. Germline lookup yields CDR1 SGHNT and CDR2 YYREEE (reference sequence). This CDR3 has 15 amino acids. V lost 4 bases and J lost 2, with 14 bases in between.

The chain employs TRBV9 and TRBJ2-2, with D tentatively TRBD1 (5 bases). Trimming removed 3 bases at V and 1 base at J, with 10 bases between. From germline, CDR1 is SGDLS and CDR2 YYNGEE. This CDR3 region has 15 residues. The CDR3 protein is CASSAQTVNTGELFF. CDR3 coding DNA: TGTGCCAGCAGCGCCCAGACAGTGAACACCGGGGAGCTGTTTTTT.

This chain uses TRBV27 with TRBJ2-4; perhaps D is TRBD1 or TRBD2 (6 bases each). Trimming left V 11 bases short and J 5 bases short, with 25 bases between. CDR3 length: 16 residues. CDR1 MNHEY and CDR2 SMNVEV come from the germline V gene (reference sequence). The DNA of the CDR3 is TGTGCCTCCTCGCGTCTGGGGGTGGAGGGGGAAAACATTCAGTACTTC. Protein sequence: CASSRLGVEGENIQYF.

The chain combines TRBV5-1 with TRBJ2-5; D call uncertain. V was trimmed by 4 bases and J by 5 bases, leaving 15 bases between them. Germline lookup yields CDR1 SGHRS and CDR2 YFSETQ. The CDR3 length is 14 residues. The CDR3 DNA follows: TGCGCCAGCAGCCCGGACGGCCAACGGGAGACCCAGTACTTC. This gives the protein CASSPDGQRETQYF.

The gene calls are TRBV29-1 and TRBJ1-2; D unclear. Trimming took 5 bases from V and 1 from J, leaving 8 bases between them. Germline CDR1 is SQVTM and CDR2 is ANQGSEA. There are 12 residues in the CDR3. CDR3 in DNA: TGCAGCGTTAACAGATTTAACTATGGCTACACCTTC. This codes for CSVNRFNYGYTF.

This clone appeared a few times. This sequence joins TRBV29-1 and TRBJ2-7; D call uncertain. Trimming stripped 5 bases from V and 5 bases from J, with 16 bases between. The CDR3 runs 13 residues. Germline V gives CDR1 SQVTM, CDR2 ANQGSEA. The CDR3 region has the DNA TGCAGCGTTTACACCACCAGTCGGAACGAGCAGTACTTC. It encodes CSVYTTSRNEQYF.

The chain carries TRBV7-2 and TRBJ2-4; D gene ambiguous. Trimming shortened V by 9 bases and J by 0 bases, and 9 bases separated the two germline ends. The CDR3 contains 13 residues. Germline V gene data show CDR1 as SGHTA and CDR2 as FQGNSA. As DNA, the CDR3 is TGTGCCAGTTCGACAATAGCCAAAAACATTCAGTACTTC. Protein: CASSTIAKNIQYF.

V gene TRBV29-1 combines with J gene TRBJ1-1; D call uncertain. Trimming took off 3 bases at V and 0 bases at J, with 5 bases between the two ends. Germline CDR1 and CDR2: SQVTM and ANQGSEA. This CDR3 comprises 12 residues. The CDR3 here is CSVDTLNTEAFF. The CDR3 DNA follows: TGCAGCGTTGACACGTTGAACACTGAAGCTTTCTTT.

The chain carries TRBV2 and TRBJ2-1; D possibly uses TRBD1 or TRBD2 (5 bases each). Germline loops: CDR1 SNHLY, CDR2 FYNNEI. The CDR3 sequence is 13 residues long. Trimming cost V 6 bases and J 4 bases, with 10 bases left between them. The CDR3 DNA follows: TGTGCCAGCAGGAGGGACGAATACAATGAGCAGTTCTTC. This translates into CASRRDEYNEQFF.

The rearrangement links TRBV2 to TRBJ2-2; 7 nucleotides match TRBD1. Germline CDR1 is SNHLY and CDR2 is FYNNEI. The CDR3 sequence is 13 residues long. V shed 11 bases and J 1 base; nucleotides not matched to a gene: 4. The CDR3 region has the DNA TGTGCCGGGCGACAGGGGAACACCGGGGAGCTGTTTTTT. Its protein is CAGRQGNTGELFF.

This clone was seen a few times. The V and J genes are TRBV29-1 and TRBJ1-1; D ambiguous. The V gene lost 4 bases and the J gene lost 0 bases, with 6 bases spanning the gap. The germline CDR1 and CDR2 sequences are SQVTM and ANQGSEA. The CDR3 contains 12 residues. In DNA, the CDR3 is TGCAGCGTTGGGACTTTGAACACTGAAGCTTTCTTT. Its protein is CSVGTLNTEAFF.

This chain links TRBV29-1 with TRBJ2-1; 8 bases fit TRBD2. Germline values: CDR1 SQVTM, CDR2 ANQGSEA. CDR3 length: 15 amino acids. The junction had 15 bases not matched to a gene; V was cut back by 5 bases and J by 9 bases. The CDR3 sequence is CSVYSRPGGVGEQFF. The CDR3 DNA reads TGCAGCGTTTATTCCCGTCCCGGGGGGGTCGGTGAGCAGTTCTTC.

The rearrangement links TRBV29-1 to TRBJ2-7, with 7 bases lining up with TRBD2. This CDR3 region has 11 residues. From germline, CDR1 is SQVTM and CDR2 ANQGSEA. The CDR3: CNAGDDYEQYF. The CDR3 coding sequence is TGCAATGCGGGGGACGACTACGAGCAGTACTTC.

The chain recombines TRBV30 with TRBJ2-7, with 7 bases lining up with TRBD1. This CDR3 spans 13 amino acids. Per the germline V gene, CDR1 is GTSNPN and CDR2 is SVGIG (reference sequence). The J segment lost 6 bases and the V segment lost 3 bases, leaving 8 bases of the junction unmatched. Here the CDR3 DNA reads TGTGCCTGGAGACCAGACAGGGTTTCCGAGCAGTACTTC. Encoded protein: CAWRPDRVSEQYF.

This clone was picked up a small number of times. The chain employs TRBV2 and TRBJ2-2, with D possibly being TRBD1 (5 bases). The CDR3 is 15 residues long. V was trimmed by 6 bases and J by 6 bases, leaving 17 bases between them. Germline V gene sequence: CDR1 SNHLY, CDR2 FYNNEI. The CDR3 DNA reads as TGTGCCAGCAGGACCCCAAGGGGTCGGCCCGGGGAGCTGTTTTTT. Encoded protein: CASRTPRGRPGELFF.

This clone was observed a few times. Other DNA sequences in this sample translate to the same CDR3. The CDR3 here is CASTTGTNSNQPQHF. Written as DNA, the CDR3 is TGTGCCAGTACTACCGGGACAAATAGCAATCAGCCCCAGCATTTT. The V gene is TRBV19, the J gene TRBJ1-5; TRBD1 is a possible D gene (6 bases). This CDR3 contains 15 residues. Germline-derived CDR1 and CDR2 are LNHDA and SQIVND (reference sequence). Trimming left V 7 bases short and J 0 bases short, with 13 bases between.

This clone was detected only a few times. The J gene is TRBJ1-2, the V gene TRBV6-1; a weak D match, TRBD1 (5 bases). V was clipped by 6 bases and J by 2 bases, with 16 bases between them. CDR1 and CDR2 (germline): MNHNS, SASEGT. This CDR3 has 15 residues. In DNA, the CDR3 is TGTGCCAGCAGCCCCAATCTGGGGGGGAACTATGGCTACACCTTC. Translated, it gives CASSPNLGGNYGYTF.

The V call is TRBV30, the J call TRBJ1-1; unclear D gene. V lost 0 bases, J lost 7 bases, and 9 bases lay in between. This CDR3 has 12 amino acids. Looked up from germline, CDR1 is GTSNPN and CDR2 is SVGIG (reference sequence). The CDR3, as DNA: TGTGCCTGGAGTGTATGGGCGATTGAAGCTTTCTTT. This gives the protein CAWSVWAIEAFF.

The chain couples TRBV30 to TRBJ1-1; 7 nucleotides line up with TRBD1. Germline V gene sequence: CDR1 GTSNPN, CDR2 SVGIG (reference sequence). Unmatched junction bases numbered 9, after V lost 3 bases and J lost 11 bases. This CDR3 comprises 12 residues. The CDR3 DNA is TGTGCCTGGAGCTACGGACAGGCCAACGCTTTCTTT. Translation: CAWSYGQANAFF.

This clone was recorded a few times. V gene TRBV5-1 combines with J gene TRBJ2-7, with 9 nucleotides matching TRBD1. The junction had 7 bases not matched to a gene; V was cut back by 4 bases and J by 5 bases. Germline CDR1 is SGHRS and CDR2 is YFSETQ. The length of the CDR3 is 14 residues. The CDR3 DNA reads TGCGCCAGCAGCCCGGGACAGGGTCTCAACGAGCAGTACTTC. Translated, it gives CASSPGQGLNEQYF. The full variable domain, rest sourced from reference TRBV5-1 and TRBJ2-7, is KAGVTQTPRYLIKTRGQQVTLSCSPISGHRSVSWYQQTPGQGLQFLFEYFSETQRNKGNFPGRFSGRQFSNSRSEMNVSTLELGDSALYLCASSPGQGLNEQYFGPGTRLTVT.